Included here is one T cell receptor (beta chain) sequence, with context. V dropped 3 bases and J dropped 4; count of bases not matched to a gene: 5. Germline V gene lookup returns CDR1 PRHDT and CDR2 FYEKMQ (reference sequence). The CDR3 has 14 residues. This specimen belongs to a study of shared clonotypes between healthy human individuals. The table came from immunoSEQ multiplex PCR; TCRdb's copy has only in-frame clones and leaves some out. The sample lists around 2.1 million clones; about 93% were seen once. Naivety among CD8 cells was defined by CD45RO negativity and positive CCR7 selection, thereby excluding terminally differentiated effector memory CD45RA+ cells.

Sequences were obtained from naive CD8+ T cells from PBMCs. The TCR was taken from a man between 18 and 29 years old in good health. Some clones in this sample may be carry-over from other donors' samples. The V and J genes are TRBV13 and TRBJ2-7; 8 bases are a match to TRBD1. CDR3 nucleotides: TGTGCCAGCAGCTTCCAGGGGGCAGGGTACGAGCAGTACTTC. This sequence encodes CASSFQGAGYEQYF.